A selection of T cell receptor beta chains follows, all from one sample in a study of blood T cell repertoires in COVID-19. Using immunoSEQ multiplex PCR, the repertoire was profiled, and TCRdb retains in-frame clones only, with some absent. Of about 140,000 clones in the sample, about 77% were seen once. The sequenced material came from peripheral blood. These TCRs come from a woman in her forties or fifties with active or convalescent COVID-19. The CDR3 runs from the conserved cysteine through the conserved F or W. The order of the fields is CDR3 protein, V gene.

CDR3 protein: CASSPRDYYTDTQYF
V gene: TRBV18

CDR3 protein: CASSPGQGSSTEAFF
V gene: TRBV7-6

CDR3 protein: CASSQEEPASSDTGELFF
V gene: TRBV4-3

CDR3 protein: CASSSRQVLTDTQYF
V gene: TRBV5-1

CDR3 protein: CASSEQGVGYEQYF
V gene: TRBV7-2

CDR3 protein: CARETGTSGLNEQFF
V gene: TRBV6-5

CDR3 protein: CASSPDRANTGELFF
V gene: TRBV11-2

CDR3 protein: CSVERRDKNIQYF
V gene: TRBV29-1

CDR3 protein: CASSVGSANTYGYTF
V gene: TRBV9

CDR3 protein: CASSSWTGDLSYNEQFF
V gene: TRBV5-1

CDR3 protein: CASSRSTSGIGAEQFF
V gene: TRBV6-4

CDR3 protein: CASSARLSGDYGYTF
V gene: TRBV7-6

CDR3 protein: CASSRTGRETGELFF
V gene: TRBV9

CDR3 protein: CASSLRTSGGSATGELFF
V gene: TRBV13

CDR3 protein: CAISQGIDTGELFF
V gene: TRBV10-3

CDR3 protein: CASGLGHEQYF
V gene: TRBV12-5